These 18 T cell receptor beta chains were all obtained from the same sample, sequenced in a study of response to subunit inactivated influenza vaccine. Each CDR3 protein gets one entry after TCRdb re-called the RT-PCR reads with MiXCR. The profile shows around 710,000 distinct CDR3 sequences, around 13% of them singletons. Specimen: PBMCs from blood, collected 14 days before vaccination. Every receptor here comes from a man aged 45-60 years who received an inactivated influenza vaccine.

This clonotype was counted a few times. The rearrangement joins TRBV6-2 or TRBV6-3 to TRBJ1-1, with a weak D call TRBD1 (6 bases). Germline V gene sequence: CDR1 MNHEY, CDR2 SVGEGT. The CDR3 totals 14 residues. The V gene lost 6 bases and the J gene lost 5 bases, with 16 bases spanning the gap. CDR3: CASRKGGWRTEAFF. CDR3 DNA sequence: TGTGCCAGCAGGAAAGGGGGATGGCGGACTGAAGCTTTCTTT.

This clonotype has a handful of counts. The chain joins TRBV6-1 to TRBJ2-1, with 11 bases fitting TRBD2. CDR1 and CDR2 (germline): MNHNS, SASEGT. The CDR3 has 15 residues. Trimming removed 6 bases from V and 8 bases from J; junction bases left unmatched: 9. CDR3 in amino acids: CASSRLAGIDHEQFF. The CDR3, as DNA: TGTGCCAGCAGCCGACTAGCGGGAATAGACCATGAGCAGTTCTTC.

V is TRBV30 and J is TRBJ2-6; 11 bases match TRBD1. The CDR3 totals 18 residues. V shed 3 bases, J shed 0 bases, and the junction held 7 bases outside the gene matches. Germline-derived CDR1 and CDR2 are GTSNPN and SVGIG (reference sequence). CDR3 coding DNA: TGTGCCTGGAGGGGCGGGACAGGGGGTATCTCTGGGGCCAACGTCCTGACTTTC. Its translation is CAWRGGTGGISGANVLTF.

This CDR3 reads CASSRKTVYEQYF. CDR3 nucleotide sequence: TGTGCCAGCAGCCGAAAGACAGTTTACGAGCAGTACTTC. The chain links TRBV28 to TRBJ2-7, with D tentatively TRBD1 (5 bases). The length of the CDR3 is 13 residues. Per germline, CDR1 MDHEN and CDR2 SYDVKM. Trimming took off 6 bases at V and 4 bases at J, with 13 bases between the two ends.

This clonotype was observed many times. The chain carries TRBV4-2 and TRBJ1-1; maybe TRBD1 (5 bases). CDR1 and CDR2 (germline): LGHNA, YNFKEQ. CDR3 length: 15 residues. V dropped 4 bases and J dropped 4 bases, with 16 bases sitting between them. CDR3 region: CASSRLSTDSTEAFF. The DNA for the CDR3 is TGTGCCAGCAGCCGACTATCGACAGACAGCACTGAAGCTTTCTTT.

This chain joins TRBV20-1 and TRBJ2-7; TRBD2 aligns across 8 bases. The germline V gene has CDR1 DFQATT and CDR2 SNEGSKA (reference sequence). The CDR3 length is 16 residues. The V gene end was trimmed by 3 bases and the J gene end by 0 bases; junction bases not matched to a gene: 10. CDR3 nucleotide sequence: TGCAGTGCTAGCCCGGCAAGCGGGGGTATCTCCTACGAGCAGTACTTC. Translation: CSASPASGGISYEQYF.

This chain joins TRBV28 and TRBJ2-5; D perhaps matches TRBD2 (6 bases). V dropped 6 bases and J dropped 7 bases, with 15 bases sitting between them. The CDR3 has 13 residues. Germline values: CDR1 MDHEN, CDR2 SYDVKM. The CDR3 bases are TGTGCCAGCAGCGGACTACTAGAATCGACCCAGTACTTC. Translated, it gives CASSGLLESTQYF. Full variable domain (missing parts from reference TRBV28 and TRBJ2-5): DVKVTQSSRYLVKRTGEKVFLECVQDMDHENMFWYRQDPGLGLRLIYFSYDVKMKEKGDIPEGYSVSREKKERFSLILESASTNQTSMYLCASSGLLESTQYFGPGTRLLVL.

V and J are TRBV6-1 and TRBJ1-5, with 10 positions matching TRBD1. The CDR3 length is 16 residues. J gave up 5 bases and V 4 bases, and 8 bases lay outside the gene matches. The germline gives CDR1 MNHNS, CDR2 SASEGT. CDR3 sequence reads: CASSATGTGAHQPQHF. CDR3 sequence (DNA): TGTGCCAGCAGTGCGACCGGGACAGGGGCTCATCAGCCCCAGCATTTT.

The J gene is TRBJ1-4, the V gene TRBV12-3 or TRBV12-4; 7 bases map to TRBD1. V shed 6 bases and J 0 bases; nucleotides not matched to a gene: 4. CDR3 length: 15 amino acids. CDR3 sequence reads: CASRDDRATNEKLFF. The CDR3 DNA sequence: TGTGCCAGCAGAGACGACAGGGCAACTAATGAAAAACTGTTTTTT.

The sample holds a few counts of this clonotype. The genes are TRBV5-1 and TRBJ2-7; 8 nucleotides align to TRBD1. CDR3 length: 16 amino acids. From germline, CDR1 is SGHRS and CDR2 YFSETQ. V gave up 4 bases and J gave up 3 bases; unmatched junction bases: 12. The CDR3 nucleotides read TGCGCCAGCAGCCGCCAGGCCGGACAGGGCAACTACGAGCAGTACTTC. It is translated as CASSRQAGQGNYEQYF.

This clonotype was observed a handful of times. The rearrangement joins TRBV4-3 to TRBJ2-7; maybe TRBD1 (6 bases). With 1 base removed from V and 3 bases from J, the gap between germline ends came to 19 bases. CDR3 length: 17 amino acids. Germline V gene lookup returns CDR1 LGHNA and CDR2 YSLEER. The DNA for the CDR3 is TGCGCCAGCAGCCAAGTTTGGTCAAGGACAGCGAGCTACGAGCAGTACTTC. It yields the protein CASSQVWSRTASYEQYF.

CDR3 DNA sequence: TGCAGTGCTAGAGTGGGGCCAGATACGCAGTATTTT. Protein sequence: CSARVGPDTQYF. The rearrangement uses TRBV20-1 and TRBJ2-3; tentatively, D is TRBD1 (5 bases). CDR3 length: 12 amino acids. Trimming left V 1 base short and J 4 bases short, with 6 bases between. Germline lookup yields CDR1 DFQATT and CDR2 SNEGSKA (reference sequence).

This clonotype has a handful of counts. The rearrangement links TRBV9 to TRBJ2-7; D unclear. The length of the CDR3 is 15 residues. Trimming took off 0 bases at V and 7 bases at J, with 17 bases between the two ends. CDR1 SGDLS and CDR2 YYNGEE come from the germline V gene. The CDR3: CASSVGYFDGGEQYF. As DNA, the CDR3 is TGTGCCAGCAGCGTAGGATATTTCGACGGTGGGGAGCAGTACTTC.

The chain combines TRBV7-2 with TRBJ2-5; D is uncertain. V was pared by 5 bases and J by 10 bases, with 14 bases between. Germline CDR1 and CDR2: SGHTA and FQGNSA. The CDR3 contains 12 residues. This CDR3 reads CASSPQEGIQYF. The CDR3 DNA is TGTGCCAGCAGCCCCCAAGAAGGGATCCAGTACTTC.

The CDR3: CASSPFRAGGIKNIQYF. DNA for the CDR3: TGTGCCAGCAGCCCGTTTAGGGCGGGGGGGATCAAAAACATTCAGTACTTC. The gene calls are TRBV3-1 and TRBJ2-4; 9 bases are a match to TRBD2. V gave up 4 bases and J gave up 3 bases; unmatched junction bases: 10. CDR1 is LGHDT and CDR2 is YNNKEL in the germline V gene (reference sequence). CDR3 length: 17 residues.

This clonotype was seen only a few times. This chain connects TRBV28 to TRBJ2-3; D might be TRBD1 (6 bases). CDR1 is MDHEN and CDR2 is SYDVKM in the germline V gene. This CDR3 is 16 amino acids long. V lost 6 bases to trimming and J lost 3 bases, with 19 bases between them. DNA for the CDR3: TGTGCCAGCAGAATAACGGGGACAACAGGAACAGATACGCAGTATTTT. The encoded protein is CASRITGTTGTDTQYF.

The sample holds many counts of this clonotype. V is TRBV4-2 and J is TRBJ2-1, with a weak D call TRBD1 (5 bases). Germline-derived CDR1 and CDR2 are LGHNA and YNFKEQ. The CDR3 has 14 residues. Trimming stripped 1 base from V and 9 bases from J, with 13 bases between. The CDR3 region has the DNA TGTGCCAGCAGCCAAGGGGGCAGGGTGGTTGAGCAGTTCTTC. Encoded protein: CASSQGGRVVEQFF.

This chain links TRBV5-8 with TRBJ2-5; D possibly uses TRBD1 or TRBD2 (5 bases each). The CDR3 has 14 residues. The V gene lost 2 bases and the J gene lost 5 bases, with 13 bases spanning the gap. Germline V gene data show CDR1 as SGHTS and CDR2 as YDEGEE. The CDR3 nucleotides read TGTGCCAGCAGCTTAGGGACGACGAGGGAGACCCAGTACTTC. This codes for CASSLGTTRETQYF.